This entry lists 25 T cell receptor beta chains sequenced from one sample in a study of tumor-infiltrating lymphocytes in primary liver carcinoma. TCR beta cDNA was reverse-transcribed from 450 to 500 ng of total RNA. The reaction used a constant-region primer and ProtoScript II reverse transcriptase. Sequencing libraries for TCR beta derived from three nested multiplex PCR rounds that used slightly modified ARM-PCR. Primers for the first two PCR rounds were TRBV1-TRBV30 forward primers and a C-beta reverse primer (about 10 cycles per round). TCRdb re-derived calls from the multiplex PCR reads in MiXCR, one entry per CDR3 protein. The sample comprises about 310,000 distinct CDR3 sequences, around three fifths of which are singletons, and about 15% rests with the top ten. They got blood RNA out of unsorted whole blood and also pulled out germline DNA. The sample was peripheral blood. Source of these receptors: a woman in her 30s with primary liver carcinoma and hepatitis B virus infection.

This clonotype was observed a handful of times. In DNA, the CDR3 is TGTGCCAGCAGCTTAACTGACGGAACCGAACACACCATATATTTT. This translates into CASSLTDGTEHTIYF. The rearrangement uses TRBV13 and TRBJ1-3; D gene unclear. The CDR3 has 15 amino acids. V lost 2 bases, J lost 8 bases, and 16 bases lay in between. Germline loops: CDR1 PRHDT, CDR2 FYEKMQ (reference sequence).

Note on this clonotype: Given a much more abundant clone one base away, this may be a read error. This chain links TRBV6-5 with TRBJ2-7; TRBD1 might be the D (6 bases). The CDR3 totals 12 residues. The germline gives CDR1 MNHEY, CDR2 SVGAGI. CDR3 sequence reads: CASSRDIYEKYF. CDR3 coding DNA: TGTGCCAGCAGTCGGGACATCTACGAGAAGTACTTC.

The chain uses TRBV12-3 or TRBV12-4 and TRBJ2-1; a possible D gene is TRBD2 (5 bases). V was pared by 6 bases and J by 5 bases, with 11 bases between. The CDR3 totals 13 residues. This CDR3 is CASSMRSDNEQFF. The CDR3, as DNA: TGTGCCAGCAGCATGCGTAGCGACAATGAGCAGTTCTTC.

The rearrangement links TRBV10-3 to TRBJ2-7; the match to TRBD2 covers 10 bases. The CDR3 has 16 residues. Per germline, CDR1 ENHRY and CDR2 SYGVKD. V shed 4 bases, J shed 0 bases, and the junction held 6 bases outside the gene matches. The CDR3 loop is CAISGSTSGPSYEQYF. The CDR3 DNA is TGTGCCATCAGTGGGTCGACTAGCGGGCCCTCCTACGAGCAGTACTTC.

A word on this clonotype: The conserved phenylalanine or tryptophan is not found at the CDR3 terminus, so this likely reflects a read error. The chain couples TRBV11-3 to TRBJ2-2; D ambiguous. In germline, CDR1 is SGHNT, CDR2 YENEEA. V was shortened by 3 bases and J by 7 bases, with 9 bases between the two germline ends. The CDR3 consists of 13 residues. CDR3 DNA sequence: TGTGCCAGCAGCTTTGTCAAGGTCGGGGAGCTGTTTTTA. Translation: CASSFVKVGELFL.

This clonotype occurred once. A much larger clone sits a single nucleotide away, making a read error possible. The rearrangement uses TRBV12-3 or TRBV12-4 and TRBJ1-2; D call uncertain. CDR3 size: 15 residues. Trimming shortened V by 4 bases and J by 4 bases, and 16 bases separated the two germline ends. CDR3 protein: CASSWNPSVVYGYTF. DNA of the CDR3: TGTGCCAGCAGTTGGAATCCCAGCGTCGTCTATGGCTACACCTTC.

This clonotype was recorded only once. The chain employs TRBV6-2 or TRBV6-3 and TRBJ2-7; D may be TRBD1 or TRBD2 (5 bases each). In germline, CDR1 is MNHEY, CDR2 SVGEGT. Trimming took 8 bases from V and 3 from J, leaving 29 bases between them. The CDR3 runs to 18 residues. CDR3 nucleotide sequence: TGTGCCAGCCTCACAACTAAAACGGGGCGCCGAGGACTCTACGAGCAGTACTTC. Translated: CASLTTKTGRRGLYEQYF.

Points on this clonotype: This may be a read error: a much more frequent sequence differs by one nucleotide. V gene TRBV6-6 combines with J gene TRBJ2-7; D perhaps matches TRBD1 (6 bases). Germline V gene lookup returns CDR1 MNHNY and CDR2 SVGAGI (reference sequence). This CDR3 is built from 14 residues. CDR3 residues: CTSSTTGYPKEQYF. DNA for the CDR3: TGTACCAGCAGCACCACAGGGTATCCTAAAGAGCAGTACTTC.

Only a few counts were recorded for this clonotype. The chain uses TRBV28 and TRBJ2-7; 7 bases match TRBD1. This CDR3 comprises 15 residues. Germline values: CDR1 MDHEN, CDR2 SYDVKM. V trimming: 4 bases; J trimming: 2 bases; junction bases outside the gene matches: 8. CDR3 region: CASSSLGTAPYEQYF. DNA of the CDR3: TGTGCCAGCAGTTCCCTAGGGACAGCTCCCTACGAGCAGTACTTC.

This clonotype was seen repeatedly, ten times or more. This chain's CDR3 is CSATGVRFYEQYF. For the CDR3, the DNA is TGCAGCGCCACAGGGGTGCGGTTCTACGAGCAGTACTTC. The chain joins TRBV29-1 to TRBJ2-7, with 7 bases matching TRBD1. The CDR3 is 13 amino acids. After removal of 7 bases from V and 3 bases from J, the junction contained 9 bases not matched to a gene. Germline values: CDR1 SQVTM, CDR2 ANQGSEA.

With respect to this clonotype: Just one base apart from a much larger clone, this may be a read error. J is TRBJ2-7 and V is TRBV12-3 or TRBV12-4; D possibly matches TRBD1 or TRBD2 (5 bases each). The CDR3 is made up of 15 amino acids. The germline V and J ends were trimmed by 6 bases and 8 bases, with 23 bases remaining between them. DNA for the CDR3: TGTGCCAGCAGCCAACTGGGGACGGGCGTACATAAGCAGTACTTC. This sequence encodes CASSQLGTGVHKQYF.

This chain uses TRBV5-1 with TRBJ1-1, with TRBD1 as a possible D gene (5 bases). In germline, CDR1 is SGHRS, CDR2 YFSETQ. Deletions cut 0 bases from V and 7 bases from J, with 10 bases between. The CDR3 consists of 13 residues. The chain's CDR3 is CASSLAEGIEAFF. Written as DNA, the CDR3 is TGCGCCAGCAGCTTGGCGGAGGGGATTGAAGCTTTCTTT.

The chain employs TRBV6-5 and TRBJ2-3; D is possibly TRBD2 (6 bases). V lost 5 bases and J lost 4, with 16 bases in between. Per germline, CDR1 MNHEY and CDR2 SVGAGI. CDR3 length: 15 residues. In nucleotides, the CDR3 is TGTGCCAGCAGTAAGGACTGGCGGGGAGCAGATACGCAGTATTTT. Protein: CASSKDWRGADTQYF.

V is TRBV30 and J is TRBJ2-4, with D perhaps TRBD2 (5 bases). Germline CDR1 GTSNPN, CDR2 SVGIG (reference sequence). The CDR3 has 15 residues. V was pared by 1 base and J by 0 bases, with 10 bases between. The CDR3 DNA reads as TGTGCCTGGAGTGGACGACGGGGAGCCAAAAACATTCAGTACTTC. This codes for CAWSGRRGAKNIQYF.

This clonotype occurred many times. Written as DNA, the CDR3 is TGTGCCAGCAGCTTAGAGACAGGGTCGGGCTACGAGCAGTACTTC. This gives the protein CASSLETGSGYEQYF. The chain has TRBV11-2 and TRBJ2-7; 7 bases are a match to TRBD1. CDR3 length: 15 residues. V dropped 0 bases and J dropped 3; count of bases not matched to a gene: 5. Germline V gene data show CDR1 as SGHAT and CDR2 as FQNNGV.

This clonotype turned up a few times. The chain couples TRBV14 to TRBJ2-5; unclear D gene. The CDR3 runs 12 residues. The V and J ends lost 3 bases and 5 bases respectively, with 7 bases between them. CDR1 SGHDN and CDR2 FVKESK come from the germline V gene. CDR3 sequence reads: CASSHRVETQYF. The CDR3 coding sequence is TGTGCCAGCAGCCACCGAGTGGAGACCCAGTACTTC. Combining the CDR3 with reference TRBV14 and TRBJ2-5 gives the whole variable domain EAGVTQFPSHSVIEKGQTVTLRCDPISGHDNLYWYRRVMGKEIKFLLHFVKESKQDESGMPNNRFLAERTGGTYSTLKVQPAELEDSGVYFCASSHRVETQYFGPGTRLLVL.

Note on this clonotype: This may arise from a read error, as a much more abundant clone is one base away. The gene calls are TRBV6-5 and TRBJ2-1, with a possible D match to TRBD1 (6 bases). Germline CDR1 and CDR2: MNHEY and SVGAGI. The CDR3 covers 14 residues. With 10 bases removed from V and 4 bases from J, the gap between germline ends came to 17 bases. DNA of the CDR3: TGTGCCAACAGGAAGGGGGATAGGTACAATGAGCAGTTCTTC. It specifies CANRKGDRYNEQFF.

This clonotype was seen more than once but under ten times. The V gene is TRBV14, the J gene TRBJ1-1; a possible D gene is TRBD1 (6 bases). The CDR3 runs 13 residues. V was pared by 7 bases and J by 3 bases, with 12 bases between. Germline V CDR1 and CDR2: SGHDN, FVKESK. This chain's CDR3 is CASTLTGYTEAFF. The CDR3 DNA reads as TGTGCCAGCACTTTGACAGGATACACTGAAGCTTTCTTT.

The chain joins TRBV13 to TRBJ2-1, with 11 positions matching TRBD1. This CDR3 spans 15 amino acids. Germline V gene data show CDR1 as PRHDT and CDR2 as FYEKMQ (reference sequence). V lost 6 bases, J lost 9 bases, and 10 bases stayed unmatched. In DNA form, the CDR3 reads TGTGCCAGCAGTTGGGACAGGGGGATTAAGAGTGAGCAGTTCTTC. Translation: CASSWDRGIKSEQFF.

Regarding this clonotype: A much larger clone is a single base away; this may be a read error. This sequence joins TRBV4-2 and TRBJ2-7; the match to TRBD2 covers 8 bases. V lost 4 bases, J lost 5 bases, and 10 bases stayed unmatched. Germline V lookup: CDR1 LGHNA, CDR2 YNFKEQ. The CDR3 covers 15 residues. CDR3 in amino acids: CASSRGWAGGDEQYF. In DNA form, the CDR3 reads TGTGCCAGCAGCCGAGGATGGGCGGGAGGCGACGAGCAGTACTTC.

The chain couples TRBV5-5 to TRBJ2-5; TRBD2 matches 9 bases. V shed 2 bases and J 4 bases; nucleotides not matched to a gene: 9. This CDR3 has 16 amino acids. Germline V gene sequence: CDR1 SGHKS, CDR2 YYEKEE (reference sequence). The chain's CDR3 is CASSLVSGSLTETQYF. In DNA, the CDR3 is TGTGCCAGCAGCTTAGTTAGCGGGAGTCTGACAGAGACCCAGTACTTC.

The chain joins TRBV29-1 to TRBJ1-2, with a possible D match to TRBD1 (5 bases). Germline CDR1 SQVTM, CDR2 ANQGSEA. The CDR3 totals 12 residues. V was cut by 4 bases and J by 7 bases, with 13 bases left in between. CDR3 nucleotide sequence: TGCAGCGTTGCTTCGGGGGGAGGTGGCTACACCTTC. Its protein is CSVASGGGGYTF.

This clonotype was counted many times. The chain couples TRBV11-1 to TRBJ2-7, with 7 bases that match TRBD1. The CDR3 has 15 residues. Germline trimming cut 5 bases from V and 3 bases from J; bases unmatched to any gene: 10. Per germline, CDR1 SGHAT and CDR2 FQDESV (reference sequence). Written as DNA, the CDR3 is TGTGCCAGCAGCCCTAGAGTAGGGGGCCTCTACGAGCAGTACTTC. Translated: CASSPRVGGLYEQYF.

CDR3 loop: CASSLVLNTEAFF. The DNA for the CDR3 is TGTGCCAGCAGCTTAGTGTTGAACACTGAAGCTTTCTTT. J is TRBJ1-1 and V is TRBV7-9; D uncertain. V lost 1 base to trimming and J lost 0 bases, with 3 bases between them. This CDR3 spans 13 amino acids. The germline gives CDR1 SEHNR, CDR2 FQNEAQ (reference sequence).

This clonotype occurred a few times. This sequence joins TRBV7-8 and TRBJ2-6, with unresolved D. The germline V gene encodes CDR1 SGHVS and CDR2 FQNEAQ. The V and J ends lost 1 base and 4 bases respectively, with 11 bases between them. The CDR3 covers 16 residues. The CDR3 DNA reads TGTGCCAGCAGCTTAGGATTCACCCCCGGGGCCAACGTCCTGACTTTC. Protein sequence: CASSLGFTPGANVLTF. Full variable domain (rest looked up from reference TRBV7-8 and TRBJ2-6): GAGVSQSPRYKVAKRGQDVALRCDPISGHVSLFWYQQALGQGPEFLTYFQNEAQLDKSGLPSDRFFAERPEGSVSTLKIQRTQQEDSAVYLCASSLGFTPGANVLTFGAGSRLTVL.